This note documents a single T cell receptor beta chain sequence. Its antigen is still unknown. This sample is part of a study of identical twins. General study results and limits: Cord blood's abundant beta clonotypes had fewer insertions, unlike memory repertoires. The study based its conclusions on cross-sectional statistical analysis and did not follow the same donors.

The CDR3 has 13 residues. The V gene's germline CDR1 is SNHLY and CDR2 FYNNEI. The V end was cut by 8 bases, the J end by 2 bases, with 13 bases between. Unique molecular identifiers were present on the cDNA, which also gained a universal primer site by template switching. TCRdb reprocessed the 5' RACE reads with MiXCR, giving one entry per CDR3 protein. Of around 650,000 distinct CDR3 sequences detected, under 8.5% appear once; the ten largest clones hold 1.6%. These records were also assigned to another study, of yellow fever vaccine responses in identical twins.

The chain links TRBV2 to TRBJ2-7; D not certain. This TCR came from a woman between 18 and 30 years old in good health. Sequencing was performed on PBMCs. CDR3 DNA sequence: TGTGCCAGCCGAGGACCAATTCCCTACGAGCAGTACTTC. It specifies CASRGPIPYEQYF.